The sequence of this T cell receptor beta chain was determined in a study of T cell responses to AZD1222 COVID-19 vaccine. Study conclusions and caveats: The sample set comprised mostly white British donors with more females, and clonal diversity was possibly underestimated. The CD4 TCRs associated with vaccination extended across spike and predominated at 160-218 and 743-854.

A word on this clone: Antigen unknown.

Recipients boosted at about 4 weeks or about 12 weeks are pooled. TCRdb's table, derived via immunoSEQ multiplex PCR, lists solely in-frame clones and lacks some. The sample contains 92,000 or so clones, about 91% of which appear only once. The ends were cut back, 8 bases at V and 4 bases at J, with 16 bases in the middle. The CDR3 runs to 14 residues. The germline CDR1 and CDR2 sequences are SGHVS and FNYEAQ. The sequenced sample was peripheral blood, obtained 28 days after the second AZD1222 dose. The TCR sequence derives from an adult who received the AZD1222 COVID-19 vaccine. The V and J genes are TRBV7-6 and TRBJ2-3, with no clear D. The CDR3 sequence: CASSWYSISDTQYF. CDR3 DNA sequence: TGTGCCAGCTCCTGGTACTCAATATCAGATACGCAGTATTTT.